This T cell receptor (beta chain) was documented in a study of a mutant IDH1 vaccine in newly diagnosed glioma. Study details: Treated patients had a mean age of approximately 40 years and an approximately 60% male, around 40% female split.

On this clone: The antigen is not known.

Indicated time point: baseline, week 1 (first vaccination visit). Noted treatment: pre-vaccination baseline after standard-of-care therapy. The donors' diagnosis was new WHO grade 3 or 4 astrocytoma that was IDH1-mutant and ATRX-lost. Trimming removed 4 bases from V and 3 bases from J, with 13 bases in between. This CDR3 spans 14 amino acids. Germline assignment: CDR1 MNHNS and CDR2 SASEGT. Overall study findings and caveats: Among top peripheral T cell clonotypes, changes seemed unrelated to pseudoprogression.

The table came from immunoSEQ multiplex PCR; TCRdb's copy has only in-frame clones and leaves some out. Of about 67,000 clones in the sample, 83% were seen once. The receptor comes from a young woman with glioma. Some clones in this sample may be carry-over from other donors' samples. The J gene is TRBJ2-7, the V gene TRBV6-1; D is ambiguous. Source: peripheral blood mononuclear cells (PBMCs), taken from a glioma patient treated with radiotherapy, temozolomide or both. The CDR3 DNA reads TGTGCCAGCAGTGGACCCCTAAATCACTACGAGCAGTACTTC. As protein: CASSGPLNHYEQYF.